This TCR beta chain was recorded in a study of blood T cell repertoires in COVID-19. The method was immunoSEQ multiplex PCR; TCRdb's version includes in-frame clones alone and lacks a portion of them. The table has more than 450,000 clones, around 87% seen once. The study recruited people aged 18 to 89 years across 20 to 30 US areas. Assignment of participants to cohorts was predicated upon participant-reported clinical history. Two negative PCRs, clearance, or symptom resolution were required of recovered Cohort 3 donors. The receptor was derived from a woman younger than 30 who had recovered from COVID-19. Specimen: PBMCs or T cells enriched from blood (not recorded which).

Written as DNA, the CDR3 is TGTGCCAGCAGTCGAGGGGGTCCTAATGAAAAACTGTTTTTT. This encodes CASSRGGPNEKLFF. The V gene is TRBV6-5, the J gene TRBJ1-4; TRBD1 might be the D (6 bases). Germline loops: CDR1 MNHEY, CDR2 SVGAGI. This CDR3 comprises 14 residues. Between the trimmed V and J ends, which lost 5 bases and 3 bases, there was a span of 10 bases.